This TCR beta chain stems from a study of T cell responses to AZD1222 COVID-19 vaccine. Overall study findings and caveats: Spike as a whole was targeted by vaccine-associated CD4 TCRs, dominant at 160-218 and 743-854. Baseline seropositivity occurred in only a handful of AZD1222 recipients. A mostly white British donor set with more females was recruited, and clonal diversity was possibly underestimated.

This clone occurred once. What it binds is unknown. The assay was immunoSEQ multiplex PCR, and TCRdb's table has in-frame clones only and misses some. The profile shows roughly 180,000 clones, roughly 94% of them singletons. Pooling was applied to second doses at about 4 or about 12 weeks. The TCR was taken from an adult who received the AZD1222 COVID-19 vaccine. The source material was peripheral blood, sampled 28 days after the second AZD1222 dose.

The CDR3 loop is CASRRRQGLNTEAFF. In nucleotides, the CDR3 is TGTGCCAGCAGGCGACGACAGGGGTTGAACACTGAAGCTTTCTTT. The chain has TRBV6-5 and TRBJ1-1, with 8 nucleotides matching TRBD1. CDR3 length equals 15 residues. V shed 6 bases and J 0 bases; nucleotides not matched to a gene: 6. The V gene's germline CDR1 is MNHEY and CDR2 SVGAGI.